A single sample gave rise to the 27 T cell receptor beta chains below, sequenced in a study of T cells in women clearing cervical HPV infection. TCRdb keeps only in-frame clones here, not all; method: immunoSEQ multiplex PCR. The sample totals 20,000 to 25,000 clones. Sequencing was performed on blood buffy coat. The receptors here all came from a woman between 18 and 75 years old with a cervical HPV16 infection that either progressed to CIN3+ or cleared (not recorded which).

The part of the CDR3 DNA that was read is TGCAGTGCTAGAGATCTATCCTCCGGGGATGAG. Translating gives CSARDLSSGDE. Given in full, the CDR3 is CSARDLSSGDEQFF. The chain is built from TRBV20-1 and TRBJ2-1; possible D gene TRBD2, 5 bases. The read falls 3 residues short of the CDR3 end, and the missing part is taken from the germline J gene. The CDR3 totals 14 residues. Trimming pared 0 bases from V and 8 bases from J, leaving 14 bases between. The germline CDR1 and CDR2 sequences are DFQATT and SNEGSKA (reference sequence).

Turning to this clone: The sequenced fragment ends 3 residues before the CDR3 boundary, so the rest is inferred from the germline J gene. The V and J genes are TRBV12-3 or TRBV12-4 and TRBJ1-1; 8 nucleotides line up with TRBD1. This CDR3 is 14 amino acids long. Partial CDR3 DNA: TGTGCCAGCAGTTTGTACCGGGGGGACAGGGAA. Protein: CASSLYRGDRE. The whole CDR3 region reads CASSLYRGDREAFF.

To note about this clone: Coverage ceases 3 residues before the CDR3 finishes, and the germline J gene fills in the end. J is TRBJ1-2 and V is TRBV28; 7 nucleotides agree with TRBD1. The CDR3 totals 14 residues. Germline V gene sequence: CDR1 MDHEN, CDR2 SYDVKM. With V trimmed by 6 bases and J by 4 bases, 8 bases remained unmatched. This CDR3 reads CASRAKGQSYGYTF. The DNA read from the CDR3 is TGTGCCAGCAGGGCGAAGGGACAGAGCTATGGC.

Of note for this clone: The observed sequence ends 3 residues before the CDR3 terminus, with the missing tail filled in from the germline J gene. This chain links TRBV5-1 with TRBJ2-5; D gene unclear. Deletions cut 3 bases from V and 5 bases from J, with 11 bases between. Germline V CDR1 and CDR2: SGHRS, YFSETQ. This CDR3 is built from 13 residues. The CDR3 reads CASSSPQFETQYF. The CDR3 DNA, read in part, is TGCGCCAGCAGCTCGCCCCAGTTCGAGACC.

On this clone: The CDR3 end falls 3 residues outside the read, so it is completed with the germline J gene. This chain connects TRBV5-4 to TRBJ2-2; 8 nucleotides agree with TRBD2. CDR1 and CDR2 (germline): SGHNT, YYREEE (reference sequence). J lost 7 bases, V lost 2 bases, and 4 bases had no gene match. The CDR3 length is 14 residues. Incomplete CDR3 DNA: TGTGCCAGCAGCTTATCCGGGGGGGGCGGGGAG. Translating it yields CASSLSGGGGE. The CDR3 in full is CASSLSGGGGELFF.

With regard to this clone: The observed sequence ends 3 residues before the CDR3 terminus, with the missing tail filled in from the germline J gene. The V gene is TRBV20-1, the J gene TRBJ1-1, with D possibly matching TRBD1 (6 bases). Trimming removed 4 bases from V and 5 bases from J, with 17 bases in between. Germline V gene sequence: CDR1 DFQATT, CDR2 SNEGSKA (reference sequence). CDR3 length equals 14 residues. The sequenced CDR3 bases are TGCAGTGCTACGGGGGGCCTGATGAGGACTGAA. Its translation: CSATGGLMRTE. The entire CDR3 protein reads CSATGGLMRTEAFF.

With respect to this clone: The read ends 3 residues early relative to the CDR3; the germline J gene fills the gap. The chain couples TRBV19 to TRBJ2-1; 8 bases are shared with TRBD2. The CDR3 totals 16 residues. Germline values: CDR1 LNHDA, CDR2 SQIVND (reference sequence). Trimming cost V 0 bases and J 9 bases; bases outside gene matches: 10. The CDR3 reads CASSIELAARGGEQFF. CDR3 DNA (partial): TGTGCCAGTAGTATAGAACTAGCGGCTAGGGGGGGTGAG.

In regard to this clone: The sequenced fragment ends 3 residues before the CDR3 boundary, so the rest is inferred from the germline J gene. The chain couples TRBV18 to TRBJ2-7; 8 bases align to TRBD1. The V and J ends lost 6 bases and 0 bases, in that order; junction bases with no gene match: 7. CDR3 length equals 15 residues. Germline V lookup: CDR1 KGHSH, CDR2 LQKENI. Partial CDR3 DNA: TGTGCCAGCTCCCGCGACAGGGGTCGCTCCTACGAG. Translation: CASSRDRGRSYE. The whole CDR3 region reads CASSRDRGRSYEQYF.

A note on this clone: Read data end 3 residues before the CDR3 end; the end is taken from the germline J gene. The chain combines TRBV10-3 with TRBJ2-3; the match to TRBD1 covers 8 bases. In germline, CDR1 is ENHRY, CDR2 SYGVKD. This CDR3 has 15 residues. Unmatched junction bases numbered 5, after V lost 6 bases and J lost 0 bases. CDR3 bases read: TGTGCCATCAGGGAGACAGGGGATAGCACAGATACG. This gives the protein CAIRETGDSTDT. Given in full, the CDR3 is CAIRETGDSTDTQYF.

Frequency places this clone as medium-sized. The read ends 3 residues shy of where the CDR3 ends; the end is completed using the germline J gene. V gene TRBV18 combines with J gene TRBJ2-5; perhaps TRBD2 as D (7 bases). Germline-derived CDR1 and CDR2 are KGHSH and LQKENI. This CDR3 contains 14 residues. V dropped 3 bases and J dropped 6 bases, with 14 bases sitting between them. CDR3 residues: CASSPGGPGKTQYF. The sequenced part of the CDR3 DNA is TGTGCCAGCTCACCGGGGGGGCCGGGAAAGACC.

With respect to this clone: The read falls 3 residues short of the CDR3 end, and the missing part is taken from the germline J gene. J is TRBJ1-2 and V is TRBV12-5; D not certain. Per germline, CDR1 LGHNT and CDR2 FRNRAP. CDR3 length: 12 residues. V was trimmed by 3 bases and J by 3 bases, leaving 5 bases between them. The chain's CDR3 is CASGFFYYGYTF. Incomplete CDR3 DNA: TGTGCTAGTGGTTTCTTCTACTATGGC.

To note about this clone: Read coverage stops 3 residues before the CDR3 terminus; the germline J gene supplies the remainder. The J gene is TRBJ1-5, the V gene TRBV29-1; perhaps TRBD1 as D (5 bases). Between the trimmed V and J ends, which lost 4 bases and 2 bases, there was a span of 9 bases. Germline CDR1 SQVTM, CDR2 ANQGSEA. There are 13 residues in the CDR3. CDR3 sequence: CSVAGGGNQPQHF. The sequenced part of the CDR3 DNA is TGCAGCGTTGCTGGAGGGGGCAATCAGCCC.

CDR3: CASSISGQLDDYTF. The sequenced CDR3 bases are TGTGCCAGTAGTATATCGGGACAGCTAGACGAC. The rearrangement links TRBV19 to TRBJ1-2; TRBD1 aligns across 7 bases. The read terminates 3 residues before the CDR3 end, so the remaining end is supplied by the germline J gene. The CDR3 is made up of 14 amino acids. The germline V gene encodes CDR1 LNHDA and CDR2 SQIVND (reference sequence).

Concerning this clone: The observed sequence ends 3 residues before the CDR3 terminus, with the missing tail filled in from the germline J gene. V is TRBV19 and J is TRBJ2-1; D uncertain. Trimming removed 7 bases from V and 5 bases from J, with 12 bases in between. Germline V gene data show CDR1 as LNHDA and CDR2 as SQIVND (reference sequence). The CDR3 is 13 amino acids. CDR3: CASTTLRNNEQFF. The covered CDR3 bases are TGTGCCAGTACCACACTAAGAAACAATGAG.

About this clone itself: Read data end 3 residues before the CDR3 end; the end is taken from the germline J gene. V and J are TRBV5-4 and TRBJ2-1, with a possible D match to TRBD1 (6 bases). The CDR3 is made up of 13 amino acids. Germline V CDR1 and CDR2: SGHNT, YYREEE (reference sequence). V was shortened by 4 bases and J by 4 bases, with 9 bases between the two germline ends. CDR3 DNA, as far as it was read: TGTGCCAGCAGCCTGGGACAATACAATGAG. Translation: CASSLGQYNE. The complete CDR3 protein is CASSLGQYNEQFF.

Details on this clone: The CDR3 is cut off 3 residues early in the read; its end comes from the germline J gene. This sequence joins TRBV18 and TRBJ1-1; D unresolved. Trimming stripped 2 bases from V and 1 base from J, with 5 bases between. The germline CDR1 and CDR2 sequences are KGHSH and LQKENI. The CDR3 loop spans 13 amino acids. The DNA read from the CDR3 is TGTGCCAGCTCACCAGGCCAGAACACTGAA. Its protein product is CASSPGQNTE. Given in full, the CDR3 is CASSPGQNTEAFF.

As regards this clone: With the read ending 3 residues before the CDR3 end, the germline J gene is used to fill in that end. The V and J genes are TRBV5-1 and TRBJ1-3, with a tentative D call TRBD1 (5 bases). From germline, CDR1 is SGHRS and CDR2 YFSETQ. The CDR3 spans 15 residues. V was cut by 3 bases and J by 3 bases, with 13 bases left in between. This CDR3 reads CASSSGGAGGNTIYF. The covered CDR3 bases are TGCGCCAGCAGCTCGGGTGGGGCAGGTGGAAACACC.

Note on this clone: The read ends 3 residues early relative to the CDR3; the germline J gene fills the gap. The chain combines TRBV10-3 with TRBJ1-3; D might be TRBD1 (5 bases). This CDR3 is built from 15 residues. The germline V and J ends were trimmed by 0 bases and 4 bases, with 10 bases remaining between them. Germline CDR1 and CDR2: ENHRY and SYGVKD. The CDR3 bases that were read are TGTGCCATCAGTGAGTCGTTGACAGCAGGAAACACC. Translating gives CAISESLTAGNT. The complete CDR3 sequence is CAISESLTAGNTIYF.

For this clone: Read data end 3 residues before the CDR3 end; the end is taken from the germline J gene. The V gene is TRBV19, the J gene TRBJ1-5; D is perhaps TRBD1 (6 bases). The CDR3 is made up of 16 amino acids. Germline V gives CDR1 LNHDA, CDR2 SQIVND (reference sequence). V lost 0 bases and J 6 bases, leaving 15 bases between the germline ends. This CDR3 reads CASSIDSTGFLQPQHF. The covered CDR3 bases are TGTGCCAGTAGTATAGACTCAACAGGGTTTCTTCAGCCC.

The part of the CDR3 DNA that was read is TGTGCCTGGAGGCAGGGAGAGACC. Protein sequence: CAWRQGET. The complete CDR3 protein is CAWRQGETQYF. This chain links TRBV30 with TRBJ2-5; possible D gene TRBD1, 5 bases. The CDR3 goes on 3 residues after the read ends, and that part is filled in from the germline J gene. The germline V gene has CDR1 GTSNPN and CDR2 SVGIG (reference sequence). CDR3 size: 11 residues. The V gene lost 3 bases and the J gene lost 4 bases, with 6 bases spanning the gap. The full variable domain, completed using reference TRBV30 and TRBJ2-5, is SQTIHQWPATLVQPVGSPLSLECTVEGTSNPNLYWYRQAAGRGLQLLFYSVGIGQISSEVPQNLSASRPQDRQFILSSKKLLLSDSGFYLCAWRQGETQYFGPGTRLLVL.

Turning to this clone: The read terminates 3 residues ahead of where the CDR3 ends, so the germline J gene completes it. The gene calls are TRBV29-1 and TRBJ1-1; unclear D gene. This CDR3 is 13 amino acids long. The germline CDR1 and CDR2 sequences are SQVTM and ANQGSEA. Trimming shortened V by 5 bases and J by 2 bases, and 12 bases separated the two germline ends. The CDR3 reads CSVNPGINTEAFF. CDR3 DNA, as far as it was read: TGCAGCGTTAACCCGGGGATTAACACTGAA.

Concerning this clone itself: With the read ending 3 residues before the CDR3 end, the germline J gene is used to fill in that end. The rearrangement uses TRBV19 and TRBJ1-4; possible D gene TRBD1, 5 bases. In germline, CDR1 is LNHDA, CDR2 SQIVND (reference sequence). The CDR3 contains 13 residues. Trimming shortened V by 4 bases and J by 7 bases, and 10 bases separated the two germline ends. The CDR3: CASSSQGSEKLFF. The CDR3 bases that were read are TGTGCCAGTAGTAGCCAGGGTAGTGAAAAA.

About this clone itself: Read data end 3 residues before the CDR3 end; the end is taken from the germline J gene. The chain carries TRBV11-3 and TRBJ1-2; the D is unclear. Germline lookup yields CDR1 SGHNT and CDR2 YENEEA. V was clipped by 4 bases and J by 2 bases, with 14 bases between them. This CDR3 has 15 amino acids. The sequenced part of the CDR3 DNA is TGTGCCAGCAGCTCAGACGAGGTTCGAAACTATGGC. Translating gives CASSSDEVRNYG. The entire CDR3 is CASSSDEVRNYGYTF.

Notes on this clone: The read finishes 3 residues shy of the CDR3 end, and the germline J gene is used to complete it. The gene calls are TRBV7-7 and TRBJ1-2, with D possibly being TRBD1 (5 bases). This CDR3 contains 15 residues. From germline, CDR1 is SSHAT and CDR2 FNYEAQ (reference sequence). The CDR3 DNA, read in part, is TGTGCCAGCAGCTTATCGGGACTAGAGTTCGGTGAC. It is translated as CASSLSGLEFGD. The full CDR3 protein reads CASSLSGLEFGDYTF.

The part of the CDR3 DNA that was read is TGTGCCAGCAAGACCGGGACTAGTGGCTACGAG. Its protein is CASKTGTSGYE. The CDR3 in its entirety is CASKTGTSGYEQYF. The gene calls are TRBV2 and TRBJ2-7; 8 bases fit TRBD2. The read ends 3 residues before the CDR3 terminus; that terminus is restored from the germline J gene. There are 14 residues in the CDR3. The V gene end was trimmed by 7 bases and the J gene end by 3 bases; junction bases not matched to a gene: 8. Per germline, CDR1 SNHLY and CDR2 FYNNEI.

To note about this clone: Sequencing ends 3 residues short of the CDR3 end; the germline J gene provides the rest. This sequence joins TRBV2 and TRBJ1-4; TRBD1 matches at 7 bases. The CDR3 has 12 amino acids. The V gene's germline CDR1 is SNHLY and CDR2 FYNNEI. The trim removed 4 bases at V and 8 bases at J, leaving 1 base unmatched. CDR3 region: CASSGTGEKLFF. Incomplete CDR3 DNA: TGTGCCAGCAGTGGGACAGGCGAAAAA. Variable domain in full (rest from reference TRBV2 and TRBJ1-4): EPEVTQTPSHQVTQMGQEVILRCVPISNHLYFYWYRQILGQKVEFLVSFYNNEISEKSEIFDDQFSVERPDGSNFTLKIRSTKLEDSAMYFCASSGTGEKLFFGSGTQLSVL.

Comments on this clone: The CDR3 end falls 3 residues outside the read, so it is completed with the germline J gene. The rearrangement links TRBV28 to TRBJ2-1; TRBD2 matches at 14 bases. With 2 bases clipped from V and 9 bases from J, the junction kept 3 bases outside the gene matches. Germline-derived CDR1 and CDR2 are MDHEN and SYDVKM. The CDR3 runs 15 residues. The covered CDR3 bases are TGTGCCAGCAGTTTAATGACTAGCGGGAGGGGTGAG. Translating gives CASSLMTSGRGE. The complete CDR3 protein is CASSLMTSGRGEQFF. The whole variable domain, remainder taken from reference TRBV28 and TRBJ2-1, is DVKVTQSSRYLVKRTGEKVFLECVQDMDHENMFWYRQDPGLGLRLIYFSYDVKMKEKGDIPEGYSVSREKKERFSLILESASTNQTSMYLCASSLMTSGRGEQFFGPGTRLTVL.